This T cell receptor beta chain stems from a study of blood T cell repertoires in COVID-19. The CDR3 has 17 residues. Germline values: CDR1 LNHDA, CDR2 SQIVND (reference sequence). With 3 bases clipped from V and 1 base from J, the junction kept 11 bases outside the gene matches. Sequencing was performed with immunoSEQ multiplex PCR; in TCRdb, only in-frame clones are kept and a portion is missing. Here the sample spans 40,000 to 55,000 clones, less than 85% being singletons. Input material: peripheral blood. V and J are TRBV19 and TRBJ1-1; 7 bases align to TRBD1. The receptor was isolated from a man aged 50 or older with acute or convalescent COVID-19. The CDR3 sequence is CASSILFTGTANTEAFF. In DNA, the CDR3 is TGTGCCAGTAGTATCCTCTTTACCGGGACAGCGAACACTGAAGCTTTCTTT.